This entry is about one TCR beta chain. This specimen comes from a study of control samples from healthy donors and cancer patients. Data came from immunoSEQ multiplex PCR; TCRdb stores just in-frame clones and leaves some out. The sample shows 70,000 to 85,000 clones, roughly 88% of them seen only once. There are 15 residues in the CDR3. Germline CDR1 reads MNHEY; CDR2 reads SVGAGI. V shed 0 bases and J 4 bases; nucleotides not matched to a gene: 6. Sequencing used PBMCs. The TCR originated in a man in his sixties with head and neck cancer. The chain combines TRBV6-5 with TRBJ2-7; 7 bases align to TRBD1. The CDR3 reads CASSYSAGGLYEQYF. The CDR3, as DNA: TGTGCCAGCAGTTACTCGGCAGGGGGTCTGTACGAGCAGTACTTC.